Below are 13 T cell receptor beta chains sequenced from a single sample in a study of CD8+ T cells in alopecia areata. Treatment noted: oral pan-JAK inhibitor, 5-10 mg twice daily. The authors extracted RNA and reverse transcribed it into cDNA as the sequencing template. Clones were sequenced by immunoSEQ multiplex PCR, and TCRdb holds only the in-frame ones, with some missing. The repertoire includes fewer than 250,000 clones, around two fifths of them detected once, and around 0.48% sits in the top ten. The sample in question was CD4+ T cells sorted from blood, obtained around week 31, from a patient treated with tofacitinib. The receptors originated from a human donor with alopecia areata.

CDR3 nucleotide sequence: TGTGCCAGCAGCGGGCCCCCGACCGGGGAGCTGTTTTTT. This gives the protein CASSGPPTGELFF. The rearrangement uses TRBV11-2 and TRBJ2-2; D is undetermined. Germline CDR1 SGHAT, CDR2 FQNNGV. This CDR3 has 13 amino acids. V was shortened by 5 bases and J by 5 bases, with 9 bases between the two germline ends.

V is TRBV27 and J is TRBJ2-5; 8 bases are shared with TRBD2. The CDR3 covers 15 residues. Unmatched junction bases numbered 13, after V lost 10 bases and J lost 3 bases. The germline CDR1 and CDR2 sequences are MNHEY and SMNVEV (reference sequence). In DNA form, the CDR3 reads TGTGCCACCATAAGCTGGGTAGCGGGGAAAGAGACCCAGTACTTC. Protein product: CATISWVAGKETQYF.

This clone showed up just once. V and J are TRBV30 and TRBJ2-2; no definite D call. V shed 0 bases and J shed 5 bases, with 7 bases lying between them. This CDR3 spans 13 amino acids. Per the germline V gene, CDR1 is GTSNPN and CDR2 is SVGIG (reference sequence). The CDR3 region is CAWSVLVTGELFF. The CDR3 coding sequence is TGTGCCTGGAGTGTACTGGTGACCGGGGAGCTGTTTTTT.

This clone showed up just a few times. The CDR3 loop is CSVAGTQTDTQYF. CDR3 DNA: TGCAGCGTTGCCGGGACACAGACGGATACGCAGTATTTT. V is TRBV29-1 and J is TRBJ2-3, with a tentative D call TRBD1 (6 bases). V was trimmed by 4 bases and J by 6 bases, leaving 14 bases between them. This CDR3 spans 13 amino acids. The germline V gene has CDR1 SQVTM and CDR2 ANQGSEA.

The V and J genes are TRBV29-1 and TRBJ2-7, with D tentatively TRBD2 (6 bases). The V end was cut by 5 bases, the J end by 1 base, with 9 bases between. From germline, CDR1 is SQVTM and CDR2 ANQGSEA. This CDR3 is 12 amino acids long. The CDR3 region is CSVTRESYEQYF. The CDR3 bases are TGCAGCGTTACCCGGGAGTCCTACGAGCAGTACTTC.

The rearrangement joins TRBV6-5 to TRBJ2-7; D gene unclear. In germline, CDR1 is MNHEY, CDR2 SVGAGI. The CDR3 is made up of 12 amino acids. Trimming took 6 bases from V and 2 from J, leaving 8 bases between them. The CDR3 sequence is CASRGDTYEQYF. The CDR3 DNA reads as TGTGCCAGCAGAGGAGACACCTACGAGCAGTACTTC.

This clone was picked up one time. The rearrangement uses TRBV30 and TRBJ1-3; 10 nucleotides line up with TRBD1. The CDR3 length is 15 residues. Germline V gene data show CDR1 as GTSNPN and CDR2 as SVGIG (reference sequence). J lost 2 bases, V lost 4 bases, and 5 bases had no gene match. As DNA, the CDR3 is TGTGCCTGGACAACAGGACAGGGGGCTGGAAACACCATATATTTT. The encoded protein is CAWTTGQGAGNTIYF. The full variable domain, completed using reference TRBV30 and TRBJ1-3, is SQTIHQWPATLVQPVGSPLSLECTVEGTSNPNLYWYRQAAGRGLQLLFYSVGIGQISSEVPQNLSASRPQDRQFILSSKKLLLSDSGFYLCAWTTGQGAGNTIYFGEGSWLTVV.

The chain joins TRBV7-8 to TRBJ2-5; 9 bases map to TRBD1. Germline V gene sequence: CDR1 SGHVS, CDR2 FQNEAQ. The CDR3 extends over 14 amino acids. The V segment lost 5 bases and the J segment 5 bases; nucleotides outside the gene matches: 6. CDR3 sequence reads: CASSMGQGRETQYF. CDR3 DNA: TGTGCCAGCAGCATGGGACAGGGAAGGGAGACCCAGTACTTC.

The chain is built from TRBV29-1 and TRBJ1-2, with D uncertain. Germline V gene data show CDR1 as SQVTM and CDR2 as ANQGSEA. This CDR3 is 17 amino acids long. V lost 4 bases and J 1 base, leaving 22 bases between the germline ends. The CDR3 nucleotides read TGCAGCGTTGGGCCGGATCTTTTCGCGAGTGATAACTATGGCTACACCTTC. Protein: CSVGPDLFASDNYGYTF.

The CDR3 here is CASSFFQDRSSDTQYF. The CDR3 coding sequence is TGTGCCAGCAGTTTCTTCCAGGACAGGTCCTCAGATACGCAGTATTTT. This chain links TRBV27 with TRBJ2-3; 7 bases line up with TRBD1. This CDR3 spans 16 amino acids. V was clipped by 3 bases and J by 4 bases; unmatched bases: 10. From germline, CDR1 is MNHEY and CDR2 SMNVEV (reference sequence).

This clone came up a few times. The V call is TRBV7-3, the J call TRBJ2-1; 8 positions agree with TRBD2. Germline V CDR1 and CDR2: SGHTA, FQGTGA. The trim removed 2 bases at V and 6 bases at J, leaving 6 bases unmatched. The CDR3 contains 15 residues. The CDR3 nucleotides are TGTGCCAGCAGCTTAGTAGCGGGAAAGGCCAATGAGCAGTTCTTC. Encoded protein: CASSLVAGKANEQFF.

V is TRBV14 and J is TRBJ1-6, with D uncertain. Trimming pared 0 bases from V and 11 bases from J, leaving 5 bases between. CDR1 is SGHDN, CDR2 FVKESK, per germline. The CDR3 length is 12 residues. The chain's CDR3 is CASSQDFAPLHF. DNA of the CDR3: TGTGCCAGCAGCCAAGATTTTGCACCCCTCCACTTT.

J is TRBJ1-1 and V is TRBV6-5; the D gene is possibly TRBD1 (5 bases). The germline V gene encodes CDR1 MNHEY and CDR2 SVGAGI. Trimming left V 8 bases short and J 7 bases short, with 17 bases between. The CDR3 contains 13 residues. CDR3 in amino acids: CASHIPGRIEAFF. The CDR3 DNA follows: TGTGCCAGCCATATTCCGGGACGGATTGAAGCTTTCTTT.